The clone carrying this T cell receptor beta chain was seen many times. Its antigen is not known. The record originates from a study of identical twins. Findings and caveats of the study: Out-of-frame alpha sequences that twins shared showed excess low generation probability. Not following the same donors, the study drew its conclusions from cross-sectional statistical analysis.

TCRdb itself ran the 5' RACE reads through MiXCR, one entry per CDR3 protein. The sample shows 250,000 or so distinct CDR3 sequences, 7% of them seen only once. The CDR3 runs to 14 residues. The germline V gene encodes CDR1 SQVTM and CDR2 ANQGSEA. V lost 7 bases, J lost 2 bases, and 7 bases stayed unmatched. The same specimen was also included in a second study, on yellow fever vaccine responses in identical twins.

What was sequenced was memory (CD45RO+) T cells sorted from blood. This rearrangement joins TRBV29-1 to TRBJ2-5; 10 nucleotides match TRBD1. The TCR comes from a woman aged 18-29 years in good health. In DNA form, the CDR3 reads TGCAGCGCTTCGGGGACAGGGGATCAAGAGACCCAGTACTTC. It translates to CSASGTGDQETQYF. Using reference TRBV29-1 and TRBJ2-5 for the parts outside the CDR3, the full variable domain is SAVISQKPSRDICQRGTSLTIQCQVDSQVTMMFWYRQQPGQSLTLIATANQGSEATYESGFVIDKFPISRPNLTFSTLTVSNMSPEDSSIYLCSASGTGDQETQYFGPGTRLLVL.